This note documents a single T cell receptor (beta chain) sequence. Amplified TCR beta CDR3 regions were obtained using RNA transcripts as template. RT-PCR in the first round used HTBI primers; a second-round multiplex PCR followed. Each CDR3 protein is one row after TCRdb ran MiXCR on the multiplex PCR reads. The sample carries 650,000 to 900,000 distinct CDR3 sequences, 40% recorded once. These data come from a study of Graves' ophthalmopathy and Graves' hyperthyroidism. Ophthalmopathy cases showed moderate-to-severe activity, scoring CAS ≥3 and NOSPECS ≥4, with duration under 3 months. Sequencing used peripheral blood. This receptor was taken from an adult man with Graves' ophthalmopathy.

CDR3 amino acids: CASSWATNYGYTF. Written as DNA, the CDR3 is TGTGCCAGCAGCTGGGCAACTAACTATGGCTACACCTTC. The chain employs TRBV11-2 and TRBJ1-2, with no clear D. The V gene lost 4 bases and the J gene lost 0 bases, with 6 bases spanning the gap. Germline values: CDR1 SGHAT, CDR2 FQNNGV. The CDR3 is 13 residues long.